In its sample, the clone carrying this T cell receptor beta chain was seen once. What it binds is unknown. The source of the sample is a study of T cells in tuberculosis. Study conclusions and caveats: Shorter CDR3-alpha in active tuberculosis partly drove smaller distances.

J was trimmed by 6 bases and V by 4 bases; bases with no gene match: 8. Germline V CDR1 and CDR2: MDHEN, SYDVKM. This CDR3 is built from 15 residues. Profiling relied on immunoSEQ multiplex PCR, and the TCRdb table lists in-frame clones only, not all of them. The sample lists 40,000 to 50,000 clones; 95% were seen once. Each donor contributed 95,000 or so T cells on average, unsorted. This TCR derives from a donor aged 10-29 years with latent tuberculosis or without tuberculosis infection. The chain combines TRBV28 with TRBJ2-1, with 8 bases that match TRBD1. Sequencing was performed on PBMCs. The CDR3 region is CASSSTGAQTNEQFF. In DNA form, the CDR3 reads TGTGCCAGCAGTTCGACAGGGGCGCAGACCAATGAGCAGTTCTTC.